The source of this T cell receptor (beta chain) is a study of graft-versus-host responses after intestinal transplantation. Turning to the study itself: Every recipient underwent anti-thymocyte globulin induction, then tacrolimus and steroids for roughly three years.

V lost 5 bases and J lost 5; bases outside the gene matches: 2. This CDR3 is 14 amino acids long. Germline CDR1 and CDR2: SGHVS and FQNEAQ. In the case of this clone: The antigen is unknown.

General study results and limits: Early after transplant, HvG clones declined as circulating GvH clones peaked.

Sequencing used immunoSEQ multiplex PCR; TCRdb keeps in-frame clones, though not all of them. The sample shows about 89,000 clones, roughly 92% of them seen only once. V is TRBV7-8 and J is TRBJ2-5, with 13 bases that match TRBD2. The clonotype originates from a human donor who received an intestinal transplant. Sequencing was performed on unstimulated CD4+ T cells sorted from spleen or lymph node cells, taken before intestinal transplant. The CDR3 DNA sequence: TGTGCCAGCAGCCCGGGACTAGCGGGGGAGACCCAGTACTTC. It codes for CASSPGLAGETQYF.